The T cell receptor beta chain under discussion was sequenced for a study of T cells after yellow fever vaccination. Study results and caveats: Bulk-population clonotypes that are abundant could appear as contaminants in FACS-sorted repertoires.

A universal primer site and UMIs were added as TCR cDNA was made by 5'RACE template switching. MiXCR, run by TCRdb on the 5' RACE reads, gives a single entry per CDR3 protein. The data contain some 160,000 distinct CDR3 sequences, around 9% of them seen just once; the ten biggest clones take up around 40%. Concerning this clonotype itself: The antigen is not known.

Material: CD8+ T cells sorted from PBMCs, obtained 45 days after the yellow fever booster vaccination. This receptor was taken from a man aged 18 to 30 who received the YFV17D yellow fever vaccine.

CDR3 in DNA: TGTGCCAGCAGCCGCACTAGCGGGGGGGCCTTGGAGACCCAGTACTTC. Translation: CASSRTSGGALETQYF. This chain links TRBV7-8 with TRBJ2-5, with 13 nucleotides matching TRBD2. The J segment lost 5 bases and the V segment lost 5 bases, leaving 8 bases of the junction unmatched. CDR1 and CDR2 from the germline V gene are SGHVS and FQNEAQ. This CDR3 contains 16 residues.